The rows below give T cell receptor beta chains drawn from one sample of a study of cytomegalovirus exposure and HLA in healthy donors. The method was immunoSEQ multiplex PCR; TCRdb's version includes in-frame clones alone and lacks a portion of them. This table has some 250,000 clones, 85% to 90% appearing once. Sequencing was done on a sample of PBMCs. These receptors all come from a woman between 18 and 30 years old in good health and CMV-seronegative. CDR3s include the opening cysteine and the closing phenylalanine or tryptophan. D genes are given only for firm matches. The size of a clone is reported for some rows only, either as once, few or many, or as a class for expanded clones.

CDR3aa | CDR3nt | d_gene | abundance | j_gene | v_gene
CASRASGGSGEQFF | TGTGCCAGCAGGGCTAGCGGGGGGTCAGGTGAGCAGTTCTTC | TRBD2 | NA | TRBJ2-1 | TRBV6-4
CASSLGWAGIGGDQPQHF | TGTGCCAGCAGCCTAGGGTGGGCAGGGATAGGGGGCGATCAGCCCCAGCATTTT | TRBD1 | NA | TRBJ1-5 | TRBV11-2
CASRSTGDSGNTIYF | TGCGCCAGCAGATCTACAGGGGACTCTGGAAACACCATATATTTT | TRBD1 | NA | TRBJ1-3 | TRBV5-1
CAWRPGTSLQETQYF | TGTGCCTGGAGACCCGGGACTAGCCTCCAAGAGACCCAGTACTTC | TRBD2 | NA | TRBJ2-5 | TRBV30
CATRIGGGTEAFF | TGTGCCACCCGTATAGGGGGTGGTACTGAAGCTTTCTTT | NA | NA | TRBJ1-1 | TRBV15
CASSSATGGMGYQPQHF | TGTGCCAGCAGCTCGGCCACAGGGGGCATGGGGTATCAGCCCCAGCATTTT | TRBD1 | NA | TRBJ1-5 | TRBV5-8
CASSLGRGPYEQYF | TGCGCCAGCAGCCTAGGTAGGGGGCCCTACGAGCAGTACTTC | TRBD1 | NA | TRBJ2-7 | TRBV4-3
CASSLGDGGGPTGELFF | TGTGCCAGCAGCTTAGGTGATGGCGGGGGGCCCACCGGGGAGCTGTTTTTT | TRBD2 | NA | TRBJ2-2 | TRBV7-6
CASSPYSNQPQHF | TGTGCCAGCAGTCCCTATAGCAATCAGCCCCAGCATTTT | NA | NA | TRBJ1-5 | TRBV27
CASSLEGGVDTQYF | TGTGCCAGCAGCCTAGAGGGAGGGGTCGATACGCAGTATTTT | TRBD2 | NA | TRBJ2-3 | TRBV7-6
CASSLTLSSGYTF | TGCGCCAGCAGCTTGACTCTCTCCTCGGGCTACACCTTC | NA | few | TRBJ1-2 | TRBV5-1
CASSLGFSPPTDTQYF | TGCGCCAGCAGTTTGGGCTTTAGCCCCCCCACAGATACGCAGTATTTT | NA | NA | TRBJ2-3 | TRBV5-1
CASSLMAAQETQYF | TGCGCCAGCAGCTTGATGGCGGCGCAGGAGACCCAGTACTTC | NA | NA | TRBJ2-5 | TRBV5-1
CASSFISGTGGSGYTF | TGTGCCAGCAGTTTTATCTCCGGGACAGGGGGCTCTGGCTACACCTTC | TRBD1 | NA | TRBJ1-2 | TRBV28
CASSLQQGGWTEAFF | TGTGCCAGCAGCTTACAGCAGGGAGGATGGACTGAAGCTTTCTTT | NA | NA | TRBJ1-1 | TRBV7-8
CASIPTRWGELFF | TGTGCCAGCATCCCAACTAGATGGGGGGAGCTGTTTTTT | NA | NA | TRBJ2-2 | TRBV14
CASSEGGFEAFF | TGTGCCAGCAGTGAAGGCGGGTTTGAAGCTTTCTTT | NA | NA | TRBJ1-1 | TRBV6-1
CASSRQGGAKNIQYF | TGTGCCAGCAGTCGACAGGGGGGAGCCAAAAACATTCAGTACTTC | TRBD1 | NA | TRBJ2-4 | TRBV28
CASSSQVGGTEAFF | TGTGCCAGCAGTTCCCAGGTCGGGGGGACTGAAGCTTTCTTT | NA | NA | TRBJ1-1 | TRBV6-5
CASSEMAAGETQYF | TGTGCCAGCAGTGAAATGGCGGCGGGGGAGACCCAGTACTTC | NA | NA | TRBJ2-5 | TRBV25-1
CAWGRDRAYNEQFF | TGTGCCTGGGGTCGGGACAGGGCCTACAATGAGCAGTTCTTC | TRBD1 | NA | TRBJ2-1 | TRBV30
CASSLRGQPTNEKLFF | TGTGCCAGCAGCTTACGAGGACAGCCTACTAATGAAAAACTGTTTTTT | NA | NA | TRBJ1-4 | TRBV7-6
CASSQGGGAFDTQYF | TGCGCCAGCAGCCAGGGCGGGGGGGCTTTTGATACGCAGTATTTT | TRBD2 | NA | TRBJ2-3 | TRBV4-1
CASSGRQGVNYNEQFF | TGTGCCAGCAGTGGGCGACAGGGGGTCAACTACAATGAGCAGTTCTTC | TRBD1 | NA | TRBJ2-1 | TRBV6-1
CASSKRYGYTF | TGTGCCAGCAGCAAGAGGTATGGCTACACCTTC | NA | NA | TRBJ1-2 | TRBV6-1
CASSNRENEQFF | TGTGCCAGCAGTAACCGGGAGAATGAGCAGTTCTTC | NA | once | TRBJ2-1 | TRBV28
CASSHTGSEAFF | TGCGCCAGCAGCCATACGGGTTCTGAAGCTTTCTTT | NA | NA | TRBJ1-1 | TRBV4-1
CASSQSAGQGLELFF | TGTGCCAGCAGCCAGAGCGCGGGACAGGGATTGGAACTGTTTTTT | TRBD1 | NA | TRBJ1-4 | TRBV4-2
CASSAVRTSGGTDTQYF | TGTGCCAGCAGTGCGGTACGGACTAGCGGGGGCACAGATACGCAGTATTTT | TRBD2 | NA | TRBJ2-3 | TRBV28
CASRSIFWPMDRAGCEQFF | TGTGCCAGCAGATCAATCTTTTGGCCGATGGACAGGGCTGGGTGTGAGCAGTTCTTC | TRBD1 | NA | TRBJ2-1 | TRBV28
CASRVPDGDNSPLHF | TGTGCCAGCAGAGTTCCCGACGGGGATAATTCACCCCTCCACTTT | NA | once | TRBJ1-6 | TRBV6-5
CASRTIQGAFYGYTF | TGTGCCAGCAGGACAATTCAGGGGGCATTCTATGGCTACACCTTC | TRBD1 | NA | TRBJ1-2 | TRBV11-2
CASSQDLQGSGNTIYF | TGCGCCAGCAGCCAAGATCTCCAGGGTTCTGGAAACACCATATATTTT | NA | once | TRBJ1-3 | TRBV4-3
CASSYSSDYGYTF | TGTGCCAGCAGTTACTCCAGTGACTATGGCTACACCTTC | NA | NA | TRBJ1-2 | TRBV6-5
CASSRGGYEQYF | TGTGCCAGCAGCCGGGGGGGCTACGAGCAGTACTTC | TRBD2 | NA | TRBJ2-7 | TRBV7-8
CATRLALTREQYF | TGTGCCACCCGGCTAGCGCTAACCCGGGAGCAGTACTTC | NA | NA | TRBJ2-7 | TRBV5-4
CASSESRQLPYEQYF | TGTGCCAGCAGTGAAAGCCGACAGCTACCCTACGAGCAGTACTTC | NA | NA | TRBJ2-7 | TRBV2
CASSPPSYNEQYF | TGTGCCAGCTCACCCCCTAGCTACAACGAGCAGTACTTC | NA | NA | TRBJ2-7 | TRBV18